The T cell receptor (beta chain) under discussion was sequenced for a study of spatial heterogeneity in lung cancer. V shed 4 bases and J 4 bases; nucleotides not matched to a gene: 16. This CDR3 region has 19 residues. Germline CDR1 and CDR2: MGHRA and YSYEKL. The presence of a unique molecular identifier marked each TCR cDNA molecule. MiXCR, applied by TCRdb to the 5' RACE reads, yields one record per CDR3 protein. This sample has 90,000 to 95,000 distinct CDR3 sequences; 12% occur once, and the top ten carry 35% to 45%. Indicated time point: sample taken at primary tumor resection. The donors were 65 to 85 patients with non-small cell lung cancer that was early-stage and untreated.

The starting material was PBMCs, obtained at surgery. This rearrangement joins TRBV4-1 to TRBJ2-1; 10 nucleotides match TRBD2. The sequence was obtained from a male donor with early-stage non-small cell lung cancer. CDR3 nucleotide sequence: TGCGCCAGCAGCCGATTTAGCGGGGGGCCTGAATCACTTTACAATGAGCAGTTCTTC. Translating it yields CASSRFSGGPESLYNEQFF.